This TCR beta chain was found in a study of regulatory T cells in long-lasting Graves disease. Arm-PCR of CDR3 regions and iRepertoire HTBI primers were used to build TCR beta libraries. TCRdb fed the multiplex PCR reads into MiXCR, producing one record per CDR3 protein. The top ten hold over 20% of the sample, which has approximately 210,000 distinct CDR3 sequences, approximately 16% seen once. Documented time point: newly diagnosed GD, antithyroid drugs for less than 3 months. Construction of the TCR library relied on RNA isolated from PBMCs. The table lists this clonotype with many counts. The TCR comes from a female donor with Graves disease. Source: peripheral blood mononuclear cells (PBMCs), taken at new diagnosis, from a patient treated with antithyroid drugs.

CDR3 protein: CASSQDRGGLSTGYTF. CDR3 DNA: TGTGCCAGCTCACAAGACAGGGGAGGACTATCGACCGGCTACACCTTC. The V and J genes are TRBV18 and TRBJ1-2; 8 bases are a match to TRBD1. CDR1 and CDR2 (germline): KGHSH, LQKENI. This CDR3 region has 16 residues. The ends lost 4 bases at V and 8 bases at J; junction bases unmatched: 15.